This T cell receptor beta chain stems from a study of blood T cell repertoires in COVID-19 (dated by TCRdb to 2018 to 2021). With regard to the full study: Collaborator samples came from the United States, Italy and Spain and covered acute and convalescent phases of COVID-19. The prospective study material was composed of cDNA or gDNA derived from T cells, B-cell-depleted T cells, or PBMCs. The dataset comprised deeply sampled blood TCRbeta repertoires from subjects exposed to, actively infected with, or recovered from COVID-19. The repertoires were made available in a free public database intended to serve as a resource for research on the immune response to SARS-CoV-2. The samples were drawn from the first 160 participants of the ongoing ImmuneRACE study and from roughly 1,300 subjects provided by 6 global collaborators. The sample metadata nearly always contained a de-identified subject ID, COVID-19 status, age in years and sex. Where available, HLA class I and class II types were taken from metadata supplied by the sample provider and were not determined by assay-based typing. Points the paper makes about the study in general: The amount of clinical and demographic metadata varied by source and participant and was provided uncurated.

Relative to germline, V is 0 bases shorter and J is 7 bases shorter, with 9 bases between their ends. From cysteine to phenylalanine, the CDR3 is 13 amino acids long. The DNA shown is the 39-base CDR3, in frame from base 1. CDR1 LGHNA and CDR2 YSLEER are derived from the germline V gene. The collaborating institutions used their own protocols to collect whole blood in K2EDTA tubes. For TCRbeta analysis, collaborators shipped samples as frozen whole blood, isolated PBMCs, or DNA extracted from either of those sample types. TCRbeta CDR3 regions were amplified from genomic DNA using the immunoSEQ Assay, a bias-controlled multiplex PCR. The paper's processing steps were these. The number of nucleated cells in each sample was estimated by amplification of reference gene primers within the assay. Sequence reads were collapsed and filtered to measure the absolute abundance of every unique TCRbeta CDR3 rearrangement. Productive Simpson clonality was computed per sample as the square root of Simpson's diversity index over productive rearrangements. TCRdb obtained this table from immuneACCESS and retained in-frame rearrangements with V and J assigned. These tables miss some clones; where compared with another copy, unresolved V genes account for less than half of the shortfall, and the remainder is unexplained. V and J calls and clone size are given by that table; D and trimming were obtained from the DNA. The sample table holds about 45,000 clones, of which around 92% were seen once. The ten largest make up more than 10% of the sample.

Concerning this clone: Its antigen target is currently unknown. Base qualities are not recorded, but no much larger clone differs from it by a single base.

The TCR was taken from a human donor in a cohort sampled during active COVID-19. Specimen: peripheral blood. Here the chain combines TRBV4-3 and TRBJ1-2; the D segment could be TRBD1, given 5 matching bases. The DNA sequence follows: TGCGCCAGCAGCCAAGATCGGGGGGGTGGCTACACCTTC. It translates as CASSQDRGGGYTF.